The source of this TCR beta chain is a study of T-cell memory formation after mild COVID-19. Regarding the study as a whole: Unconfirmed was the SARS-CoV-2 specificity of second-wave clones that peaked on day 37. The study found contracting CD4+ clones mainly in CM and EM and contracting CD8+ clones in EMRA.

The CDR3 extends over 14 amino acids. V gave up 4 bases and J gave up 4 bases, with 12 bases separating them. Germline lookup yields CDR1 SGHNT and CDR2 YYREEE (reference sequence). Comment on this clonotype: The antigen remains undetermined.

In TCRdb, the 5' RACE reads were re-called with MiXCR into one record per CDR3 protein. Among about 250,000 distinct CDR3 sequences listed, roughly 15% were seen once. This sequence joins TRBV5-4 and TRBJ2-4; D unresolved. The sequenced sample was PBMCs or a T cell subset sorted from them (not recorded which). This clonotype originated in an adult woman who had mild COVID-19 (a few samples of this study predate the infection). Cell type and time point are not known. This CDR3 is CASSRRASKNIQYF. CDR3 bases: TGTGCCAGCAGCAGAAGGGCCTCGAAAAACATTCAGTACTTC.